The 20 T cell receptor beta chains below all came from one sample that was sequenced in a study of T cell changes during pregnancy in multiple sclerosis. Sequencing used immunoSEQ multiplex PCR; TCRdb keeps in-frame clones, though not all of them. This table has around 50,000 clones, almost 95% appearing once. The input for sequencing was CD8+ T cells from peripheral blood mononuclear cells, taken in the first trimester of pregnancy. The receptors were sampled from a female donor with multiple sclerosis, enrolled in a pregnancy study.

This rearrangement joins TRBV9 to TRBJ1-1; a weak D match, TRBD1 (6 bases). The germline V and J ends were trimmed by 3 bases and 9 bases, with 12 bases remaining between them. The length of the CDR3 is 12 residues. Germline V CDR1 and CDR2: SGDLS, YYNGEE. This CDR3 reads CASSEAGGKAFF. The CDR3 DNA reads TGTGCCAGCAGCGAGGCGGGGGGCAAAGCTTTCTTT. Combining the CDR3 with reference TRBV9 and TRBJ1-1 gives the whole variable domain DSGVTQTPKHLITATGQRVTLRCSPRSGDLSVYWYQQSLDQGLQFLIQYYNGEERAKGNILERFSAQQFPDLHSELNLSSLELGDSALYFCASSEAGGKAFFGQGTRLTVV.

The rearrangement uses TRBV7-9 and TRBJ2-6; 10 bases agree with TRBD1. The CDR3 contains 19 residues. V shed 2 bases, J shed 2 bases, and the junction held 9 bases outside the gene matches. Germline assignment: CDR1 SEHNR and CDR2 FQNEAQ (reference sequence). CDR3 loop: CASSLLPGQGTTGANVLTF. CDR3 bases: TGTGCCAGCAGCTTATTGCCGGGACAGGGGACTACTGGGGCCAACGTCCTGACTTTC.

This chain links TRBV4-3 with TRBJ1-2; TRBD1 might be the D (6 bases). The germline V gene has CDR1 LGHNA and CDR2 YSLEER. This CDR3 is 14 amino acids long. V was cut by 2 bases and J by 7 bases, with 14 bases left in between. CDR3: CASSQPQGSGGYTF. CDR3 sequence (DNA): TGCGCCAGCAGCCAACCACAGGGATCCGGTGGCTACACCTTC.

The chain is built from TRBV4-1 and TRBJ2-7, with D unclear. CDR1 and CDR2 (germline): MGHRA, YSYEKL. Trimming took 0 bases from V and 2 from J, leaving 5 bases between them. This CDR3 is 13 amino acids long. CDR3 nucleotides: TGCGCCAGCAGCCAAGATAGCACCTACGAGCAGTACTTC. It translates to CASSQDSTYEQYF.

The chain uses TRBV6-4 and TRBJ2-1, with D possibly TRBD1 on 5 matching bases. Germline values: CDR1 MRHNA, CDR2 SNTAGT. The CDR3 extends over 14 amino acids. V was cut by 4 bases and J by 0 bases, with 7 bases left in between. The DNA of the CDR3 is TGTGCCAGCAGTGCAGGGCGCTCCTACAATGAGCAGTTCTTC. Translated: CASSAGRSYNEQFF.

This clone was seen once. The rearrangement joins TRBV27 to TRBJ1-1; D perhaps matches TRBD1 (5 bases). CDR3 size: 12 residues. Germline CDR1 MNHEY, CDR2 SMNVEV (reference sequence). V lost 4 bases and J lost 7, with 10 bases in between. The CDR3 DNA follows: TGTGCCAGCAGTTCTCTGGGACTTGAAGCTTTCTTT. Translation gives CASSSLGLEAFF.

The chain carries TRBV27 and TRBJ1-2; perhaps TRBD1 as D (5 bases). The CDR3 consists of 13 residues. The V and J ends lost 5 bases and 8 bases respectively, with 15 bases between them. Germline loops: CDR1 MNHEY, CDR2 SMNVEV (reference sequence). The chain's CDR3 is CASSDSQVQGYTF. As DNA, the CDR3 is TGTGCCAGCAGTGACTCACAGGTACAGGGCTACACCTTC.

V usage is TRBV27 and J usage is TRBJ2-7, with 11 bases identical to TRBD1. CDR1 MNHEY and CDR2 SMNVEV come from the germline V gene (reference sequence). The CDR3 has 14 amino acids. The V segment lost 5 bases and the J segment 3 bases; nucleotides outside the gene matches: 3. The chain's CDR3 is CASSAGTGGYEQYF. DNA for the CDR3: TGTGCCAGCAGTGCCGGGACAGGGGGCTACGAGCAGTACTTC.

The chain is built from TRBV9 and TRBJ2-5; tentative D call: TRBD1 (6 bases). V was trimmed by 0 bases and J by 1 base, leaving 10 bases between them. The CDR3 covers 15 residues. CDR1 and CDR2 (germline): SGDLS, YYNGEE. The CDR3 region is CASSVARGTQETQYF. The CDR3 region has the DNA TGTGCCAGCAGCGTAGCTAGGGGGACCCAAGAGACCCAGTACTTC.

The genes are TRBV2 and TRBJ1-2; D gene ambiguous. V dropped 3 bases and J dropped 4 bases, with 6 bases sitting between them. This CDR3 is built from 12 residues. Germline V gene lookup returns CDR1 SNHLY and CDR2 FYNNEI. CDR3 region: CASSDRGYGYTF. CDR3 in DNA: TGTGCCAGCAGTGATCGAGGCTATGGCTACACCTTC. The full variable domain, with the rest looked up from reference TRBV2 and TRBJ1-2, is EPEVTQTPSHQVTQMGQEVILRCVPISNHLYFYWYRQILGQKVEFLVSFYNNEISEKSEIFDDQFSVERPDGSNFTLKIRSTKLEDSAMYFCASSDRGYGYTFGSGTRLTVV.

The chain employs TRBV13 and TRBJ1-2, with 7 bases that match TRBD1. Germline V gives CDR1 PRHDT, CDR2 FYEKMQ (reference sequence). V lost 5 bases to trimming and J lost 0 bases; unmatched junction nucleotides: 6. The CDR3 consists of 15 residues. CDR3 sequence (DNA): TGTGCCAGCAGCATCACAGGGGAAACTAACTATGGCTACACCTTC. Its protein is CASSITGETNYGYTF.

This clone came up once. This chain uses TRBV7-3 with TRBJ2-2, with 10 bases that match TRBD2. Trimming removed 5 bases from V and 0 bases from J; junction bases left unmatched: 3. The CDR3 is made up of 16 amino acids. Germline V gene sequence: CDR1 SGHTA, CDR2 FQGTGA. CDR3 region: CASSLSGGANTGELFF. CDR3 sequence (DNA): TGTGCCAGCAGCCTCAGCGGGGGGGCGAACACCGGGGAGCTGTTTTTT.

The chain links TRBV6-1 to TRBJ1-4, with TRBD1 matching over 7 bases. The CDR3 sequence is 12 residues long. CDR1 is MNHNS and CDR2 is SASEGT in the germline V gene. The trim removed 9 bases at V and 6 bases at J, leaving 4 bases unmatched. The CDR3: CASSGTDEKLFF. CDR3 in DNA: TGTGCCAGTTCCGGGACAGATGAAAAACTGTTTTTT.

The J gene is TRBJ2-3, the V gene TRBV5-4; 10 positions match TRBD2. The CDR3 has 17 amino acids. Germline-derived CDR1 and CDR2 are SGHNT and YYREEE (reference sequence). Trimming took 0 bases from V and 0 from J; bases not matched to a gene: 4. Here the CDR3 DNA reads TGTGCCAGCAGCTTGGGGCTAGCGGGAGCTAGCACAGATACGCAGTATTTT. Encoded protein: CASSLGLAGASTDTQYF.

In its sample, this clone was seen once. V gene TRBV6-1 combines with J gene TRBJ1-1; 9 nucleotides match TRBD1. The length of the CDR3 is 17 residues. After removal of 6 bases from V and 5 bases from J, the junction contained 16 bases not matched to a gene. Germline V gives CDR1 MNHNS, CDR2 SASEGT. The CDR3 spells CASRELGQGWGTTEAFF. The CDR3 DNA follows: TGTGCCAGCAGGGAACTAGGACAGGGGTGGGGAACAACTGAAGCTTTCTTT.

V usage is TRBV4-2 and J usage is TRBJ2-5, with TRBD1 as a possible D gene (5 bases). Judging by the DNA end, TRBJ2-7 fits better; the J call may be wrong. CDR3 length: 12 amino acids. Germline CDR1 is LGHNA and CDR2 is YNFKEQ. CDR3 nucleotides: TGTGCCAGCAGCCAGGACAACTACGAGCAGTACTTC. This sequence encodes CASSQDNYEQYF.

The chain joins TRBV28 to TRBJ2-4, with 11 bases identical to TRBD2. Looked up from germline, CDR1 is MDHEN and CDR2 is SYDVKM. This CDR3 spans 17 amino acids. Trimming cost V 3 bases and J 6 bases; bases outside gene matches: 10. In nucleotides, the CDR3 is TGTGCCAGCAGTTTGTATAGTATGACTAGCGGGGTAAACATTCAGTACTTC. Protein: CASSLYSMTSGVNIQYF.

The chain uses TRBV7-6 and TRBJ2-7, with 9 bases lining up with TRBD2. Looked up from germline, CDR1 is SGHVS and CDR2 is FNYEAQ. This CDR3 comprises 20 residues. Germline trimming cut 0 bases from V and 2 bases from J; bases unmatched to any gene: 17. For the CDR3, the DNA is TGTGCCAGCAGCTTAGCGCAGCCCTCCACGATGAGCGGGGGGCCCTACGAGCAGTACTTC. Translating gives CASSLAQPSTMSGGPYEQYF.

The chain is built from TRBV10-3 and TRBJ2-7; weak D call: TRBD2 (6 bases). Germline V lookup: CDR1 ENHRY, CDR2 SYGVKD. CDR3 size: 15 residues. Trimming cost V 2 bases and J 3 bases, with 14 bases left between them. DNA of the CDR3: TGTGCCATCAGTGAGCGGGGGACTGACAACTACGAGCAGTACTTC. It translates to CAISERGTDNYEQYF.

The CDR3 nucleotides are TGTGCCAGCAGTTTAGGTATGGGCGAGGCCAAAAACATTCAGTACTTC. Protein product: CASSLGMGEAKNIQYF. The gene calls are TRBV28 and TRBJ2-4; D unresolved. The V end lost 2 bases, the J end lost 1 base, and 12 bases lay between the germline ends. Germline CDR1 MDHEN, CDR2 SYDVKM. The CDR3 loop spans 16 amino acids.